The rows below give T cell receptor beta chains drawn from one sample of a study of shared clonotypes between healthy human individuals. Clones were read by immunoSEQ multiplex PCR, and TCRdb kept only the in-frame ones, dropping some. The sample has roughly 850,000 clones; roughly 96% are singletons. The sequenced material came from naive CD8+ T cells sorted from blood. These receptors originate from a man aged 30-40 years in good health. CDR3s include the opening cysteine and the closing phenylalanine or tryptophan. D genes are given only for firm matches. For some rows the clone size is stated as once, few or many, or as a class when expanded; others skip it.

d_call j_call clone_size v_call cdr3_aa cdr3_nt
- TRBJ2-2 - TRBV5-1 CASSGDGELFF TGCGCCAGCAGCGGGGACGGGGAGCTGTTTTTT
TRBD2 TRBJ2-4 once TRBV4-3 CASSQDSSGRGLAKNIQYF TGCGCCAGCAGCCAAGATTCGAGCGGGAGGGGACTAGCCAAAAACATTCAGTACTTC
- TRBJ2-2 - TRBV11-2 CASSHPNTGELFF TGTGCCAGCAGCCATCCTAACACCGGGGAGCTGTTTTTT
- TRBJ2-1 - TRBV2 CASRGGPEQFF TGTGCCAGCAGGGGGGGTCCTGAGCAGTTCTTC
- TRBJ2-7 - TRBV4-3 CASSQSSSHSYEQYF TGCGCCAGCAGCCAATCAAGCAGTCACTCCTACGAGCAGTACTTC
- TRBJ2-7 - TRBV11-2 CASSIGQVYEQYF TGTGCCAGCAGCATTGGACAAGTTTACGAGCAGTACTTC
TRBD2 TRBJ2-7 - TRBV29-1 CSVVRRGAYEQYF TGCAGCGTTGTGAGACGGGGGGCCTACGAGCAGTACTTC
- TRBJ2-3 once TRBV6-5 CASSPTTDTQYF TGTGCCAGCAGCCCCACTACAGATACGCAGTATTTT
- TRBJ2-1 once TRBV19 CASSLLAGGSYNEQFF TGTGCCAGTAGCCTACTAGCAGGGGGCTCCTACAATGAGCAGTTCTTC
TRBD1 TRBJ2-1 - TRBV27 CASSPQGATSSTYNEQFF TGTGCCAGCAGTCCACAGGGGGCCACATCGAGTACCTACAATGAGCAGTTCTTC
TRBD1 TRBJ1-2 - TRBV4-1 CASSPGMGDRLERNYGYTF TGCGCCAGCTCCCCAGGGATGGGGGACAGGCTTGAACGGAACTATGGCTACACCTTC
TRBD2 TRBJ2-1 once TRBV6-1 CASTSGRYDEQFF TGTGCCAGTACTAGCGGGAGATACGATGAGCAGTTCTTC
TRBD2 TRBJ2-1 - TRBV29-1 CSVQRLAGVVEQFF TGCAGCGTCCAACGACTAGCGGGAGTAGTCGAGCAGTTCTTC
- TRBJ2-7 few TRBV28 CASTRVPWEQYF TGTGCCAGCACCCGAGTCCCCTGGGAGCAGTACTTC
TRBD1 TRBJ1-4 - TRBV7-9 CASSLLRTGAVGKLFF TGTGCCAGCAGCCTACTTCGGACAGGGGCGGTAGGAAAACTGTTTTTT
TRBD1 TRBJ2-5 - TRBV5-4 CASSEPGQIQETQYF TGTGCCAGCAGCGAGCCGGGACAGATACAAGAGACCCAGTACTTC
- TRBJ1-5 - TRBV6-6 CASRNGGPQHF TGTGCCAGCCGAAACGGGGGGCCCCAGCATTTT
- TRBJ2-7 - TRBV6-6 CASRRLGLHEQYF TGTGCCAGCAGGAGACTCGGACTTCACGAGCAGTACTTC
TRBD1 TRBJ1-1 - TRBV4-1 CASSQTGAEAFF TGCGCCAGCAGCCAGACAGGGGCTGAAGCTTTCTTT
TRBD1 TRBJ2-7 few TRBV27 CASSLTGGSYEQYF TGTGCCAGCAGTCTAACAGGGGGATCCTACGAGCAGTACTTC
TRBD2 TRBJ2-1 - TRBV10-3 CAISESISGAPYNEQFF TGTGCCATCAGTGAGTCGATTAGCGGGGCCCCCTACAATGAGCAGTTCTTC
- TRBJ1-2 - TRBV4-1 CASSQDSYEGIGGYTF TGCGCCAGCAGCCAAGATTCCTACGAAGGGATTGGTGGCTACACCTTC
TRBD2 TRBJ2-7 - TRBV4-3 CASSQDPWRELDEQYF TGCGCCAGCAGCCAAGATCCTTGGCGGGAGTTGGACGAGCAGTACTTC
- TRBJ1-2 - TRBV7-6 CASSLSALYGYTF TGTGCCAGCAGCTTATCAGCACTCTATGGCTACACCTTC
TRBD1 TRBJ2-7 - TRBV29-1 CSVRQGSYEQYF TGCAGCGTTCGACAGGGCTCCTACGAGCAGTACTTC
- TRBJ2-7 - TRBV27 CASSALSYEQYF TGTGCCAGTAGTGCCCTCTCCTACGAGCAGTACTTC
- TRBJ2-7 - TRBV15 CATSRSRGHPKEQYF TGTGCCACCAGCAGATCCCGAGGACACCCTAAGGAGCAGTACTTC
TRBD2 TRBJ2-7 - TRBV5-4 CASSPAGEAYEQYF TGTGCCAGCAGCCCAGCGGGAGAGGCCTACGAGCAGTACTTC
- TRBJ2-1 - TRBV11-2 CASSLDLGDPRGEQFF TGTGCCAGCAGCTTAGATCTGGGGGACCCCAGGGGTGAGCAGTTCTTC
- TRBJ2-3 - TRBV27 CASSLGLITDTQYF TGTGCCAGCAGTTTAGGGCTAATCACAGATACGCAGTATTTT
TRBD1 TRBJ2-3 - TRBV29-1 CSVEDRTGDGRGTQYF TGCAGCGTTGAAGATCGGACAGGGGACGGGAGAGGTACGCAGTATTTT
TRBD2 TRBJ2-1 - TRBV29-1 CSVPAGVNEQFF TGCAGCGTTCCAGCGGGAGTCAATGAGCAGTTCTTC
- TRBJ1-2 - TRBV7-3 CASSLLRGSGYTF TGTGCCAGCAGCCTTTTACGAGGATCTGGCTACACCTTC